The following is a TCR beta chain sequence with its context. The target antigen is unknown. Primers included in the PCR were 60 Vbeta and 13 Jbeta primers. The assay was immunoSEQ multiplex PCR, and TCRdb's table has in-frame clones only and misses some. The sample has roughly 120,000 clones, approximately 68% seen once. The record originates from a study of cytomegalovirus exposure and HLA in healthy donors. The germline V gene has CDR1 LNHDA and CDR2 SQIVND (reference sequence). CDR3 length equals 15 residues. V was clipped by 6 bases and J by 2 bases, with 15 bases between them. Regarding the study as a whole: The likely origin of a cluster of highly shared sequence variants was a sequencing artifact. Associated with cytomegalovirus, according to the listing, were approximately 160 TCR beta chains. When analyzed later, a missense DCLRE1C variant was found to be linked to TCR beta V- and J-gene trimming. Among the CMV-associated chains, three were confirmed in vitro as specific for CMV antigens.

The V and J genes are TRBV19 and TRBJ2-3; tentatively, D is TRBD2 (5 bases). Sequencing used PBMCs. This clonotype was obtained from a man aged 25-45 years in good health and CMV-seropositive. CDR3 DNA: TGTGCCAGTAGGAGAGGGAGTCTAGCCACAGATACGCAGTATTTT. It is translated as CASRRGSLATDTQYF.